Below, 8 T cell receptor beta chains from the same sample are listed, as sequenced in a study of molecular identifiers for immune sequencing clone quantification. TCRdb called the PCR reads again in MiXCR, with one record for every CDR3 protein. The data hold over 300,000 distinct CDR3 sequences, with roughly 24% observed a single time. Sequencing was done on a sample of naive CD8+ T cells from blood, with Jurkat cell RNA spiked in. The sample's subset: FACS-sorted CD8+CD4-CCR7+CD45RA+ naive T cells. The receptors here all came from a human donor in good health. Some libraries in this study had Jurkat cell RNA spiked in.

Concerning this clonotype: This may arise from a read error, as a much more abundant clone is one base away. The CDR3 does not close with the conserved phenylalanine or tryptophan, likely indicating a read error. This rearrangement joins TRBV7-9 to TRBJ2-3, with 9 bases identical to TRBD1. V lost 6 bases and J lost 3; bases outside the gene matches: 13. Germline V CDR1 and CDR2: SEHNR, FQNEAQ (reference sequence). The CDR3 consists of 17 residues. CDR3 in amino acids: CASSRIGTGLGTDTQYL. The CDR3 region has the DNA TGTGCCAGCAGTCGGATAGGGACAGGGCTTGGAACAGATACGCAGTATCTT.

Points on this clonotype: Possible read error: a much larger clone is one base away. The CDR3, as DNA: TGTGCCAGCAGCGTCGTGGAGACACCCCCCACAGATACGCAGTATTTT. It encodes CASSVVETPPTDTQYF. The chain uses TRBV9 and TRBJ2-3; the D is unclear. The V end was cut by 2 bases, the J end by 2 bases, with 15 bases between. Looked up from germline, CDR1 is SGDLS and CDR2 is YYNGEE. This CDR3 spans 16 amino acids.

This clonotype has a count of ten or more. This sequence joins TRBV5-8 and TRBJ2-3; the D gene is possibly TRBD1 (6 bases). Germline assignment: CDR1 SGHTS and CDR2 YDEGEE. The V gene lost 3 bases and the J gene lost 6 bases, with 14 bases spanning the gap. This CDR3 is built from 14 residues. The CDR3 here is CASSWGQGADTQYF. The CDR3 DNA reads TGTGCCAGCAGCTGGGGACAAGGCGCGGATACGCAGTATTTT.

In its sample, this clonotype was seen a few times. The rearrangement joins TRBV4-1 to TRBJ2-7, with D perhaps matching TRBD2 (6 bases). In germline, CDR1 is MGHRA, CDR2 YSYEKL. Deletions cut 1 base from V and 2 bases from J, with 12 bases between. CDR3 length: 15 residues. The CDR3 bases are TGCGCCAGCAGCCAAGCCCGCGCTAGCGCCTACGAGCAGTACTTC. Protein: CASSQARASAYEQYF.

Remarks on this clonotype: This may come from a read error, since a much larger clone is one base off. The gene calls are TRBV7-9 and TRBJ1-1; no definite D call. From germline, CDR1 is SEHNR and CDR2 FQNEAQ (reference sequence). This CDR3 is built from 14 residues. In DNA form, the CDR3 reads TGTGCCGGCAGCTTAATAGGTCTGAACACTGAAGCTTTCTTT. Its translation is CAGSLIGLNTEAFF.

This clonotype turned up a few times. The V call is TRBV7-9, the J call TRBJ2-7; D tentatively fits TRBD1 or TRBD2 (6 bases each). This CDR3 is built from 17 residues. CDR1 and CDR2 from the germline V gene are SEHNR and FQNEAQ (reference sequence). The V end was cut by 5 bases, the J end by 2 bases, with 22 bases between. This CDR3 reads CASSPLFGTRTTYEQYF. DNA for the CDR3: TGTGCCAGCAGCCCTTTGTTCGGGACAAGGACTACCTACGAGCAGTACTTC.

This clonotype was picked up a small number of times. CDR3 DNA: TGTGCCAGCAGTCCTAGATCCGGGACAGACCAAGAGACCCAGTACTTC. It specifies CASSPRSGTDQETQYF. The genes are TRBV27 and TRBJ2-5, with 7 nucleotides matching TRBD1. CDR1 MNHEY and CDR2 SMNVEV come from the germline V gene (reference sequence). V shed 5 bases and J 0 bases; nucleotides not matched to a gene: 9. The CDR3 loop spans 16 amino acids.

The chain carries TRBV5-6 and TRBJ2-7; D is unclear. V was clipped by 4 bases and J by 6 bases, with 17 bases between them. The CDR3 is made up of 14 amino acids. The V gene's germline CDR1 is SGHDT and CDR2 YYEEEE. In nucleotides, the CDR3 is TGTGCCAGCAGCGCTACCGAGATTTTTCGCGAGCAGTACTTC. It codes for CASSATEIFREQYF. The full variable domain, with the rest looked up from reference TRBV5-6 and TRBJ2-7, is DAGVTQSPTHLIKTRGQQVTLRCSPKSGHDTVSWYQQALGQGPQFIFQYYEEEERQRGNFPDRFSGHQFPNYSSELNVNALLLGDSALYLCASSATEIFREQYFGPGTRLTVT.